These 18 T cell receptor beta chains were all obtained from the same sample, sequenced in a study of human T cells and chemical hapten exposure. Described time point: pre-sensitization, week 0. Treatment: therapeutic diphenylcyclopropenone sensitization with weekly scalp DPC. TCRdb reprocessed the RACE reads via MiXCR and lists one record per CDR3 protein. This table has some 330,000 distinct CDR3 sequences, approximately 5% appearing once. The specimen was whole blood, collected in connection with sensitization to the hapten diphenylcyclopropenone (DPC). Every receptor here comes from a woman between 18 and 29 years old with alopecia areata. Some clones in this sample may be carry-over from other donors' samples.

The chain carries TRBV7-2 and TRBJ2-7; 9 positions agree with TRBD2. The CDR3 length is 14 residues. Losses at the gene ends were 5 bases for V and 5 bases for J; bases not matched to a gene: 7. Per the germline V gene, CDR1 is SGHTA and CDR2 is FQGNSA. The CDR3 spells CASSPRAGGNEQYF. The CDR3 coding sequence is TGTGCCAGCAGCCCCCGGGCGGGGGGGAACGAGCAGTACTTC.

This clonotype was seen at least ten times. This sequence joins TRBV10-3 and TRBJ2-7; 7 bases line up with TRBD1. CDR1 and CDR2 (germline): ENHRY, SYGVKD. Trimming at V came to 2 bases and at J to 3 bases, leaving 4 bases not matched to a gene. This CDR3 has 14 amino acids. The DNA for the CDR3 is TGTGCCATCAGTGAGACCACAGGGGACTACGAGCAGTACTTC. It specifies CAISETTGDYEQYF.

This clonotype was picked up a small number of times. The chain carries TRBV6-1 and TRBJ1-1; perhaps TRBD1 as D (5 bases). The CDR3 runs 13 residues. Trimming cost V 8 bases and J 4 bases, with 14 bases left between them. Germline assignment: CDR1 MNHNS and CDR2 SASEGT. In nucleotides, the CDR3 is TGTGCCAGCCGACAGTCGACTGGCACTGAAGCTTTCTTT. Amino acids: CASRQSTGTEAFF.

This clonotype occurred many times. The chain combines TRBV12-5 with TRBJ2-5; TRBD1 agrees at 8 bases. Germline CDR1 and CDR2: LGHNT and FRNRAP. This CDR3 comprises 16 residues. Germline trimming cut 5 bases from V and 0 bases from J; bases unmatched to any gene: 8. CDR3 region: CASGRGQGNYQETQYF. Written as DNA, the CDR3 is TGTGCTAGTGGTCGTGGACAGGGTAACTACCAAGAGACCCAGTACTTC.

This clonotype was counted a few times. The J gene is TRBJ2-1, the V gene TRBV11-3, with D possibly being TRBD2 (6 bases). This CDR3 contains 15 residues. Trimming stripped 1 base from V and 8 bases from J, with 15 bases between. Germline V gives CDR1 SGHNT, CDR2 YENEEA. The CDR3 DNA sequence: TGTGCCAGCAGCTTAGTAAACGGGGGTAGGGATGAGCAGTTCTTC. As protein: CASSLVNGGRDEQFF. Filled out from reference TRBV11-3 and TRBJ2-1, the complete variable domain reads EAGVVQSPRYKIIEKKQPVAFWCNPISGHNTLYWYLQNLGQGPELLIRYENEEAVDDSQLPKDRFSAERLKGVDSTLKIQPAELGDSAVYLCASSLVNGGRDEQFFGPGTRLTVL.

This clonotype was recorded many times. CDR3 sequence: CASNTGGSYNEQFF. CDR3 coding DNA: TGTGCCAGCAATACGGGGGGCTCCTACAATGAGCAGTTCTTC. The chain couples TRBV7-6 to TRBJ2-1; 7 bases are a match to TRBD2. The CDR3 has 14 residues. Germline V lookup: CDR1 SGHVS, CDR2 FNYEAQ. After removal of 7 bases from V and 0 bases from J, the junction contained 3 bases not matched to a gene. Together with reference TRBV7-6 and TRBJ2-1, the CDR3 gives the full variable domain: GAGVSQSPRYKVTKRGQDVALRCDPISGHVSLYWYRQALGQGPEFLTYFNYEAQQDKSGLPNDRFSAERPEGSISTLTIQRTEQRDSAMYRCASNTGGSYNEQFFGPGTRLTVL.

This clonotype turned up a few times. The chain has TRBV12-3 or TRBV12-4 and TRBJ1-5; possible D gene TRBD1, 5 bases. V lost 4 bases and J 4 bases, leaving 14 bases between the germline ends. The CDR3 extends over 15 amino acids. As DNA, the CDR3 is TGTGCCAGCAGTTCCCCCCTAGGGGATAATCAGCCCCAGCATTTT. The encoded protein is CASSSPLGDNQPQHF.

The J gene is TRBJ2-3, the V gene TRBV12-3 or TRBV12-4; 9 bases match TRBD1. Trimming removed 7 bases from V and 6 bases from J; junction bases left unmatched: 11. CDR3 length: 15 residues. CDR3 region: CASTRRQGGMDTQYF. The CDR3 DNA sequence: TGTGCCAGCACCCGGCGACAGGGGGGTATGGATACGCAGTATTTT.

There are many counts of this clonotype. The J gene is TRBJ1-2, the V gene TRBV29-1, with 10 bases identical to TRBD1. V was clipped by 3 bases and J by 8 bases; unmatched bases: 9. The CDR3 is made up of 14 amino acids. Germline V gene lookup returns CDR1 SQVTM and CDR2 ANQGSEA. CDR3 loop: CSVDEAGTGEGYTF. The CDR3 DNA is TGCAGCGTTGATGAGGCCGGGACAGGGGAGGGCTACACCTTC.

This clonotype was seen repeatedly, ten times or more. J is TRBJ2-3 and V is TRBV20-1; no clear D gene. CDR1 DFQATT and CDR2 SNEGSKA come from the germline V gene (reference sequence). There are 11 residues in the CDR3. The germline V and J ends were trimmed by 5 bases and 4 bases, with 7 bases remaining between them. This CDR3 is CSAGEADTQYF. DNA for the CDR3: TGCAGTGCTGGGGAAGCAGATACGCAGTATTTT.

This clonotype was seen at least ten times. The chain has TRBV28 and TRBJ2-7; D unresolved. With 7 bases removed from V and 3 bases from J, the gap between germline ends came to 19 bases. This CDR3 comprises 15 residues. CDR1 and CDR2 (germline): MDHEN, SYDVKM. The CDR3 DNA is TGTGCCAGCACTCCGGGCGTAGGTCTGGTCTACGAGCAGTACTTC. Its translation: CASTPGVGLVYEQYF. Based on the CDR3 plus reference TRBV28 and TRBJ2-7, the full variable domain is DVKVTQSSRYLVKRTGEKVFLECVQDMDHENMFWYRQDPGLGLRLIYFSYDVKMKEKGDIPEGYSVSREKKERFSLILESASTNQTSMYLCASTPGVGLVYEQYFGPGTRLTVT.

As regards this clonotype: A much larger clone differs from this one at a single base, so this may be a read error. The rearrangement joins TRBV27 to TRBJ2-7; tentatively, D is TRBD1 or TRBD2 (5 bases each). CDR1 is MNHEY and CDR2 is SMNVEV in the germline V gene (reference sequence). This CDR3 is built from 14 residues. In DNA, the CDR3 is TGTGCCAGAAGTTTCCTGGGACGGACCTACGAGCAGTACTTC. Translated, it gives CARSFLGRTYEQYF.

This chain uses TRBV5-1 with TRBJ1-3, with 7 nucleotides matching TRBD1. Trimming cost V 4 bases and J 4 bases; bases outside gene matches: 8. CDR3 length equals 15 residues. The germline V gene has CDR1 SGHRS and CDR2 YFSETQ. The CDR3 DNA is TGCGCCAGCAGCATCGGACAGGCTAACGGAAACACCATATATTTT. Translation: CASSIGQANGNTIYF.

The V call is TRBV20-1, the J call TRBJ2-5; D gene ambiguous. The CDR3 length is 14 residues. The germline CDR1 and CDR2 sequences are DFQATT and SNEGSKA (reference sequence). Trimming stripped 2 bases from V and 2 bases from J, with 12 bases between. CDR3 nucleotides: TGCAGTGCTAGATTGTCGGCGACTCAAGAGACCCAGTACTTC. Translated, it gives CSARLSATQETQYF.

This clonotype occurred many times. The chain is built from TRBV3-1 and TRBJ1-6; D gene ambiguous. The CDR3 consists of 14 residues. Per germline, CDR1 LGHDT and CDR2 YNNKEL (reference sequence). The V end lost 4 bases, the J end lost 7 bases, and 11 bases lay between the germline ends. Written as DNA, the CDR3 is TGTGCCAGCAGCCGAGTACAGTCGAATTCACCCCTCCACTTT. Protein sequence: CASSRVQSNSPLHF.

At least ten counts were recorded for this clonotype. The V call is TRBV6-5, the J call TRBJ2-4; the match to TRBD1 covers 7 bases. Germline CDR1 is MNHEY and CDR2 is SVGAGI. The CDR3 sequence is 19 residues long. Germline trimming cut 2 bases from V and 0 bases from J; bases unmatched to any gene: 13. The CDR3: CASSYPFKGAAIAKNIQYF. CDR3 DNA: TGTGCCAGCAGTTACCCCTTCAAGGGGGCGGCAATAGCCAAAAACATTCAGTACTTC.

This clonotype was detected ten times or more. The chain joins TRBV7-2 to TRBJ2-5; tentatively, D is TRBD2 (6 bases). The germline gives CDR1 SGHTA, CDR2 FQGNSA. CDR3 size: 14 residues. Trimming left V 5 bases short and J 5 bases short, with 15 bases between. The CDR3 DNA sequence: TGTGCCAGCAGCGGAGGCGGGGTCTGGGAGACCCAGTACTTC. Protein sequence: CASSGGGVWETQYF.

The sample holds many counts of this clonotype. This CDR3 is CASSRAPTVFGNTIYF. The CDR3 region has the DNA TGTGCCAGCAGTCGGGCCCCGACGGTTTTTGGAAACACCATATATTTT. The V and J genes are TRBV28 and TRBJ1-3; D is uncertain. The CDR3 length is 16 residues. V lost 5 bases and J lost 3, with 17 bases in between. CDR1 is MDHEN, CDR2 SYDVKM, per germline.